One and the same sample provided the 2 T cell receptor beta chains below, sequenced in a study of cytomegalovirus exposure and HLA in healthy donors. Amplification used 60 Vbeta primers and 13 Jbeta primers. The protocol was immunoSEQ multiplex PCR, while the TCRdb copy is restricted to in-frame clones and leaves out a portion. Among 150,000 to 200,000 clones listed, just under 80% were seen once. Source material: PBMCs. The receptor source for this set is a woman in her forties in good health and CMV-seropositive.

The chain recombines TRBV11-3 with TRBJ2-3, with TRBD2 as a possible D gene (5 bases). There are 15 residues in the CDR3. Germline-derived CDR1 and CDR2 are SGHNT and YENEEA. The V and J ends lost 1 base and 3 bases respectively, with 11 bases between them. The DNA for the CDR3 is TGTGCCAGCAGCTTAGGGCGTGGAGGTACAGATACGCAGTATTTT. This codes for CASSLGRGGTDTQYF. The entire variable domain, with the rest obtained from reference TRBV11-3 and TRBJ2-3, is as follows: EAGVVQSPRYKIIEKKQPVAFWCNPISGHNTLYWYLQNLGQGPELLIRYENEEAVDDSQLPKDRFSAERLKGVDSTLKIQPAELGDSAVYLCASSLGRGGTDTQYFGPGTRLTVL.

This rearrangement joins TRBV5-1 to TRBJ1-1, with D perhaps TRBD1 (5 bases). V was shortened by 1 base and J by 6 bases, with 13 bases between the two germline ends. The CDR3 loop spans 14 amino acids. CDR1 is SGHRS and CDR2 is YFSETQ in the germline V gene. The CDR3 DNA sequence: TGCGCCAGCAGCTTGTGGGGCAGCGCTCCTGAAGCTTTCTTT. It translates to CASSLWGSAPEAFF.